What follows are 31 T cell receptor beta chains derived from one specimen sequenced in a study of PD-1 blockade in classical Hodgkin lymphoma. TCRdb's copy holds only in-frame clones and misses some; the assay was immunoSEQ multiplex PCR. The table shows about 19,000 clones, with roughly 90% occurring only once. The time point is: cycle 4 day 1 (C4D1), after five to seven weeks of nivolumab. Exposure to brentuximab vedotin varied, and each patient had relapsed following autologous stem cell transplantation. After thawing, PBMCs were subjected to magnetic negative selection to isolate CD8+ T cells. The sample here was CD8+ T cells from blood, taken before the fourth cycle of nivolumab. These receptors were taken from a human donor with classical Hodgkin lymphoma.

The chain uses TRBV5-6 and TRBJ2-5, with 8 nucleotides matching TRBD1. This CDR3 has 15 residues. Germline CDR1 SGHDT, CDR2 YYEEEE. Trimming cost V 0 bases and J 3 bases; bases outside gene matches: 4. The CDR3 sequence: CASSLARTGKETQYF. Here the CDR3 DNA reads TGTGCCAGCAGCTTGGCGCGGACAGGGAAAGAGACCCAGTACTTC. Using reference TRBV5-6 and TRBJ2-5 for the parts outside the CDR3, the full variable domain is DAGVTQSPTHLIKTRGQQVTLRCSPKSGHDTVSWYQQALGQGPQFIFQYYEEEERQRGNFPDRFSGHQFPNYSSELNVNALLLGDSALYLCASSLARTGKETQYFGPGTRLLVL.

The V and J genes are TRBV7-9 and TRBJ2-7; possible D gene TRBD1, 5 bases. V dropped 4 bases and J dropped 4 bases, with 23 bases sitting between them. The germline gives CDR1 SEHNR, CDR2 FQNEAQ (reference sequence). This CDR3 contains 17 residues. The chain's CDR3 is CASSSVGVRSNPYEQYF. CDR3 nucleotides: TGTGCCAGCAGCTCCGTAGGGGTCCGCTCCAACCCATACGAGCAGTACTTC.

This clone was found once. The gene calls are TRBV7-9 and TRBJ1-2, with TRBD1 identical over 9 bases. The junction had 11 bases not matched to a gene; V was cut back by 5 bases and J by 1 base. The CDR3 is 17 amino acids. Germline V lookup: CDR1 SEHNR, CDR2 FQNEAQ (reference sequence). CDR3 sequence: CASSPPGQGLFNYGYTF. Here the CDR3 DNA reads TGTGCCAGCAGCCCCCCGGGACAGGGTCTATTTAACTATGGCTACACCTTC.

The chain joins TRBV27 to TRBJ1-2; 12 positions match TRBD1. The germline V gene encodes CDR1 MNHEY and CDR2 SMNVEV (reference sequence). V dropped 1 base and J dropped 6; count of bases not matched to a gene: 3. CDR3 length: 15 amino acids. CDR3 sequence: CASSLLGQGANGYTF. The CDR3 DNA sequence: TGTGCCAGCAGTTTATTGGGACAGGGGGCAAATGGCTACACCTTC.

V gene TRBV25-1 combines with J gene TRBJ1-1; perhaps TRBD1 as D (5 bases). Germline assignment: CDR1 MGHDK and CDR2 SYGVNS. The CDR3 is 11 amino acids. The V and J ends lost 8 bases and 6 bases respectively, with 10 bases between them. The CDR3 DNA follows: TGTGCCAGCGGAGGGGTCCCTGAAGCTTTCTTT. The encoded protein is CASGGVPEAFF.

This clone was detected a few times. This rearrangement joins TRBV9 to TRBJ1-1, with D uncertain. The length of the CDR3 is 13 residues. The V gene lost 3 bases and the J gene lost 4 bases, with 10 bases spanning the gap. The germline V gene encodes CDR1 SGDLS and CDR2 YYNGEE. This CDR3 is CASSAPVATEAFF. DNA of the CDR3: TGTGCCAGCAGCGCCCCCGTAGCCACTGAAGCTTTCTTT.

The rearrangement links TRBV27 to TRBJ2-7; possible D gene TRBD2, 5 bases. CDR1 and CDR2 from the germline V gene are MNHEY and SMNVEV (reference sequence). V lost 8 bases, J lost 9 bases, and 14 bases lay in between. The CDR3 contains 11 residues. The CDR3 region is CASASGDRQYF. DNA for the CDR3: TGTGCCAGCGCATCCGGGGATCGGCAGTACTTC.

The chain uses TRBV6-6 and TRBJ2-7; D unclear. The V gene's germline CDR1 is MNHNY and CDR2 SVGAGI (reference sequence). Trimming left V 2 bases short and J 3 bases short, with 8 bases between. The CDR3 has 13 amino acids. Here the CDR3 DNA reads TGTGCCAGCAGTTACCACAGCCTCTACGAGCAGTACTTC. Translation: CASSYHSLYEQYF.

This sequence joins TRBV5-4 and TRBJ2-1; 9 nucleotides match TRBD2. Germline assignment: CDR1 SGHNT and CDR2 YYREEE (reference sequence). The V and J ends lost 5 bases and 8 bases, in that order; junction bases with no gene match: 8. The length of the CDR3 is 14 residues. CDR3 DNA sequence: TGTGCCAGCAGGCGGGAGGGGGAGGGCGATGAGCAGTTCTTC. Its translation is CASRREGEGDEQFF.

This clone was picked up one time. V gene TRBV5-6 combines with J gene TRBJ1-1; maybe TRBD1 (5 bases). The CDR3 is 16 residues long. Germline V lookup: CDR1 SGHDT, CDR2 YYEEEE. V was trimmed by 3 bases and J by 3 bases, leaving 18 bases between them. The CDR3 sequence: CASSYSGDLGDTEAFF. CDR3 coding DNA: TGTGCCAGCAGCTACTCCGGGGACCTGGGCGACACTGAAGCTTTCTTT.

Here the CDR3 reads CASSSRQGKAFF. The CDR3 DNA is TGTGCCAGCAGCTCAAGACAGGGTAAAGCTTTCTTT. The genes are TRBV7-9 and TRBJ1-1, with 7 bases fitting TRBD1. With 4 bases clipped from V and 9 bases from J, the junction kept 5 bases outside the gene matches. Germline V gene sequence: CDR1 SEHNR, CDR2 FQNEAQ (reference sequence). The length of the CDR3 is 12 residues. Supplemented by reference TRBV7-9 and TRBJ1-1, the full variable domain reads DTGVSQNPRHKITKRGQNVTFRCDPISEHNRLYWYRQTLGQGPEFLTYFQNEAQLEKSRLLSDRFSAERPKGSFSTLEIQRTEQGDSAMYLCASSSRQGKAFFGQGTRLTVV.

This clone came up once. The chain employs TRBV6-5 and TRBJ1-1; no reliable D call. The CDR3 spans 13 residues. CDR1 is MNHEY and CDR2 is SVGAGI in the germline V gene. The V end was cut by 6 bases, the J end by 0 bases, with 8 bases between. CDR3 bases: TGTGCCAGCAGAGACACCTTGAACACTGAAGCTTTCTTT. It yields the protein CASRDTLNTEAFF.

The V gene is TRBV28, the J gene TRBJ2-5; weak D call: TRBD1 (6 bases). CDR1 and CDR2 from the germline V gene are MDHEN and SYDVKM. V gave up 3 bases and J gave up 5 bases, with 10 bases separating them. This CDR3 has 13 residues. The CDR3 region is CASSLTGAETQYF. The CDR3 nucleotides are TGTGCCAGCAGTTTGACAGGAGCGGAGACCCAGTACTTC.

The rearrangement links TRBV7-9 to TRBJ1-2; D perhaps matches TRBD1 (6 bases). The CDR3 sequence is 15 residues long. CDR1 and CDR2 (germline): SEHNR, FQNEAQ (reference sequence). Trimming cost V 4 bases and J 4 bases, with 16 bases left between them. CDR3 protein: CASSSAPGVSYGYTF. The CDR3 DNA is TGTGCCAGCAGCTCCGCCCCAGGGGTCAGCTATGGCTACACCTTC.

V gene TRBV6-1 combines with J gene TRBJ2-7, with 7 bases fitting TRBD2. After removal of 1 base from V and 3 bases from J, the junction contained 6 bases not matched to a gene. The CDR3 spans 15 residues. Germline V gene data show CDR1 as MNHNS and CDR2 as SASEGT. CDR3 amino acids: CASSEVLAVYYEQYF. CDR3 DNA sequence: TGTGCCAGCAGTGAAGTTCTAGCGGTTTACTACGAGCAGTACTTC.

This clone appeared once. J is TRBJ1-1 and V is TRBV2; the D is unclear. Germline V gives CDR1 SNHLY, CDR2 FYNNEI. The CDR3 has 15 residues. V was pared by 6 bases and J by 5 bases, with 19 bases between. The CDR3 coding sequence is TGTGCCAGCAGACGGGGAGCCCGGAATGGAACTGAAGCTTTCTTT. It codes for CASRRGARNGTEAFF.

The V and J genes are TRBV18 and TRBJ2-3, with 7 bases identical to TRBD1. The CDR3 extends over 16 amino acids. The germline CDR1 and CDR2 sequences are KGHSH and LQKENI. The J segment lost 1 base and the V segment lost 1 base, leaving 5 bases of the junction unmatched. CDR3 bases: TGTGCCAGCTCACCACAGGGGGCGAGTGGCACAGATACGCAGTATTTT. It specifies CASSPQGASGTDTQYF.

The V call is TRBV4-1, the J call TRBJ2-5, with TRBD1 matching 7 bases. The CDR3 is 18 residues long. Per the germline V gene, CDR1 is MGHRA and CDR2 is YSYEKL. Germline trimming cut 1 base from V and 3 bases from J; bases unmatched to any gene: 14. This CDR3 reads CASSQGARPGTAKETQYF. CDR3 nucleotide sequence: TGCGCCAGCAGCCAAGGGGCTCGACCCGGGACAGCAAAAGAGACCCAGTACTTC.

This clone was seen only once. The chain is built from TRBV5-4 and TRBJ2-7; 8 bases align to TRBD1. The V segment lost 0 bases and the J segment 0 bases; nucleotides outside the gene matches: 5. Looked up from germline, CDR1 is SGHNT and CDR2 is YYREEE (reference sequence). This CDR3 spans 16 amino acids. The CDR3 here is CASSLATGDLSYEQYF. Written as DNA, the CDR3 is TGTGCCAGCAGCTTGGCGACAGGGGATCTCTCCTACGAGCAGTACTTC.

V gene TRBV7-2 combines with J gene TRBJ1-1; D is uncertain. The V and J ends lost 1 base and 5 bases respectively, with 11 bases between them. The CDR3 runs 14 residues. CDR1 is SGHTA and CDR2 is FQGNSA in the germline V gene. The CDR3 reads CASSLGRRRTEAFF. The CDR3 nucleotides are TGTGCCAGCAGCTTAGGTCGCAGGAGAACTGAAGCTTTCTTT.

The genes are TRBV27 and TRBJ2-4; a weak D match, TRBD1 (5 bases). CDR3 size: 13 residues. Germline V gene lookup returns CDR1 MNHEY and CDR2 SMNVEV (reference sequence). V lost 6 bases and J lost 7, with 13 bases in between. The CDR3 loop is CASRQGVANIQYF. The CDR3 DNA follows: TGTGCCAGCAGGCAGGGTGTCGCGAACATTCAGTACTTC.

The CDR3 DNA reads as TGTGCCAGCAGTGAAGTTCAGATCTACGAGCAGTACTTC. Its translation: CASSEVQIYEQYF. This chain links TRBV6-1 with TRBJ2-7; no clear D gene. The CDR3 runs 13 residues. Deletions cut 1 base from V and 3 bases from J, with 7 bases between. The germline CDR1 and CDR2 sequences are MNHNS and SASEGT.

The chain couples TRBV7-6 to TRBJ1-2; D remains unclear. Germline CDR1 reads SGHVS; CDR2 reads FNYEAQ. The CDR3 is made up of 11 amino acids. Deletions cut 8 bases from V and 7 bases from J, with 11 bases between. The CDR3 protein is CASGRLAGYTF. DNA of the CDR3: TGTGCCAGCGGGCGGTTGGCTGGCTACACCTTC.

The chain recombines TRBV5-1 with TRBJ1-4; perhaps TRBD1 as D (5 bases). Germline loops: CDR1 SGHRS, CDR2 YFSETQ. This CDR3 has 14 residues. Trimming shortened V by 0 bases and J by 6 bases, and 9 bases separated the two germline ends. CDR3 loop: CASSLVGRHEKLFF. CDR3 coding DNA: TGCGCCAGCAGCTTGGTGGGACGACATGAAAAACTGTTTTTT.

V usage is TRBV12-5 and J usage is TRBJ1-3; D gene unclear. The CDR3 runs 14 residues. The V end was cut by 5 bases, the J end by 8 bases, with 16 bases between. The germline CDR1 and CDR2 sequences are LGHNT and FRNRAP. CDR3 in DNA: TGTGCTAGTGGTGGTGTGGGTGGTTTGGACACCATATATTTT. Encoded protein: CASGGVGGLDTIYF. The full variable domain, in which reference TRBV12-5 and TRBJ1-3 provide the parts outside the CDR3, is DARVTQTPRHKVTEMGQEVTMRCQPILGHNTVFWYRQTMMQGLELLAYFRNRAPLDDSGMPKDRFSAEMPDATLATLKIQPSEPRDSAVYFCASGGVGGLDTIYFGEGSWLTVV.

This chain uses TRBV10-3 with TRBJ2-1; 12 nucleotides agree with TRBD1. Germline V CDR1 and CDR2: ENHRY, SYGVKD. This CDR3 has 14 amino acids. Germline trimming cut 8 bases from V and 6 bases from J; bases unmatched to any gene: 5. The CDR3 region is CAIGGQGARNEQFF. CDR3 DNA: TGTGCCATCGGGGGACAGGGGGCCCGCAATGAGCAGTTCTTC.

The gene calls are TRBV7-9 and TRBJ1-1; 9 bases are shared with TRBD1. The germline V gene encodes CDR1 SEHNR and CDR2 FQNEAQ (reference sequence). V lost 6 bases, J lost 4 bases, and 9 bases stayed unmatched. The CDR3 spans 15 residues. CDR3 amino acids: CASRAEQQGATEAFF. In DNA, the CDR3 is TGTGCCAGCAGAGCCGAACAACAGGGGGCCACTGAAGCTTTCTTT.

This clone appeared a few times. The chain carries TRBV6-5 and TRBJ1-2, with 7 positions matching TRBD1. The ends lost 5 bases at V and 7 bases at J; junction bases unmatched: 10. CDR1 and CDR2 (germline): MNHEY, SVGAGI. CDR3 length: 14 residues. CDR3 DNA sequence: TGTGCCAGCAGTCTAACGGGGACAGCTTCTGGCTACACCTTC. Residues: CASSLTGTASGYTF.

The chain carries TRBV6-5 and TRBJ2-7, with D maybe TRBD1 (5 bases). Between the trimmed V and J ends, which lost 3 bases and 3 bases, there was a span of 12 bases. Germline V gene lookup returns CDR1 MNHEY and CDR2 SVGAGI. The CDR3 extends over 14 amino acids. The CDR3 here is CASSYMKGFYEQYF. CDR3 DNA: TGTGCCAGCAGTTATATGAAGGGGTTCTACGAGCAGTACTTC.

The chain couples TRBV28 to TRBJ2-5; D tentatively reads TRBD1 or TRBD2 (5 bases each). V was clipped by 2 bases and J by 1 base, with 11 bases between them. CDR3 size: 15 residues. Germline values: CDR1 MDHEN, CDR2 SYDVKM. CDR3 nucleotides: TGTGCCAGCAGTTTACGGGGCAGCTCCCAAGAGACCCAGTACTTC. Translation: CASSLRGSSQETQYF.

J is TRBJ1-5 and V is TRBV6-5; TRBD1 aligns across 8 bases. Germline values: CDR1 MNHEY, CDR2 SVGAGI. V dropped 9 bases and J dropped 1; count of bases not matched to a gene: 8. The CDR3 is made up of 15 amino acids. The CDR3 loop reads CASSVDRGSNQPQHF. The CDR3 DNA is TGTGCCAGTTCCGTAGACAGGGGAAGCAATCAGCCCCAGCATTTT.